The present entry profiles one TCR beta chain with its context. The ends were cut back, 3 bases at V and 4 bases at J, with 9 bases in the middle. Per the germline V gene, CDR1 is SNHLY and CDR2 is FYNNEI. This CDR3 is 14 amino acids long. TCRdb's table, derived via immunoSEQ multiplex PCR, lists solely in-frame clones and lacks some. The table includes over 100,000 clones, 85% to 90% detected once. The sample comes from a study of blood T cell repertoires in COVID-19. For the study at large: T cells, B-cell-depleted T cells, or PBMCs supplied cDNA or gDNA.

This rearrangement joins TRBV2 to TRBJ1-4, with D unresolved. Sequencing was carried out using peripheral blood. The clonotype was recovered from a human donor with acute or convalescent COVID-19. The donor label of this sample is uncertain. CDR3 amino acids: CASSDRGNNEKLFF. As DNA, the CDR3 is TGTGCCAGCAGTGATCGGGGAAATAATGAAAAACTGTTTTTT. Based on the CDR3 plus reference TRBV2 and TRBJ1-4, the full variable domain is EPEVTQTPSHQVTQMGQEVILRCVPISNHLYFYWYRQILGQKVEFLVSFYNNEISEKSEIFDDQFSVERPDGSNFTLKIRSTKLEDSAMYFCASSDRGNNEKLFFGSGTQLSVL.